Listed below are T cell receptor beta chains from one sample, sequenced in a study of blood T cell repertoires in COVID-19. Profiling relied on immunoSEQ multiplex PCR, and the TCRdb table lists in-frame clones only, not all of them. The table lists roughly 190,000 clones, about 83% of them singletons. Sequencing used PBMCs or T cells enriched from blood (not recorded which). Every receptor here comes from a young woman who had been exposed to COVID-19. Each CDR3 is given with its conserved first and last residue. A D gene is named only where the DNA matches it firmly. Expanded clones get a size class; other rows say once, few or many, or leave the size out.

D gene	J gene	clone size	V gene	CDR3 protein	CDR3 DNA
TRBD2	TRBJ2-6	.	TRBV4-2	CASSHPGTSGGTSSGANVLTF	TGTGCCAGCAGCCACCCCGGGACTAGCGGGGGGACCAGCTCTGGGGCCAACGTCCTGACTTTC
.	TRBJ1-2	.	TRBV5-6	CASSFRDNPGYTF	TGTGCCAGCAGCTTCCGGGACAATCCTGGCTACACCTTC
.	TRBJ2-3	.	TRBV20-1	CSASTRVNSYGTDTQYF	TGCAGTGCTAGTACCCGGGTCAATAGCTACGGCACAGATACGCAGTATTTT
TRBD1	TRBJ2-2	.	TRBV6-2/TRBV6-3	CASSRQGPGELFF	TGTGCCAGCAGTCGACAGGGGCCCGGGGAGCTGTTTTTT
.	TRBJ2-2	.	TRBV6-2/TRBV6-3	CASSHRDGELFF	TGTGCCAGCAGCCACAGGGACGGGGAGCTGTTTTTT
TRBD1	TRBJ1-3	.	TRBV5-1	CASSLGQGSSGNTIYF	TGCGCCAGCAGCTTGGGACAGGGTAGCTCTGGAAACACCATATATTTT
.	TRBJ1-1	.	TRBV6-5	CASTTAGVATEAFF	TGTGCCAGCACAACCGCAGGGGTGGCCACTGAAGCTTTCTTT
TRBD1	TRBJ1-1	once	TRBV5-1	CASSWGQGGTEAFF	TGCGCCAGCAGTTGGGGACAGGGAGGGACTGAAGCTTTCTTT
TRBD1	TRBJ2-5	.	TRBV2	CASRSGTGDETQYF	TGTGCCAGCAGGTCCGGGACAGGGGATGAGACCCAGTACTTC
.	TRBJ1-1	.	TRBV3-1/TRBV3-2	CASSLYNHPGTEAFF	TGTGCCAGCAGCCTATACAACCACCCGGGTACTGAAGCTTTCTTT
TRBD1	TRBJ1-2	.	TRBV29-1	CSVEWTGYGYTF	TGCAGCGTTGAATGGACAGGCTATGGCTACACCTTC
.	TRBJ1-1	.	TRBV7-2	CASSLVVSSTEAFF	TGTGCCAGCAGCTTAGTGGTGAGTTCGACTGAAGCTTTCTTT
TRBD2	TRBJ2-3	.	TRBV9	CASSGGNSGGSDTQYF	TGTGCCAGCAGCGGGGGAAATAGCGGGGGTTCAGATACGCAGTATTTT
.	TRBJ2-6	.	TRBV9	CASSVVAGGANVLTF	TGTGCCAGCAGCGTAGTCGCGGGGGGGGCCAACGTCCTGACTTTC
TRBD1	TRBJ1-4	.	TRBV2	CASKVDRANEKLFF	TGTGCCAGCAAAGTTGACAGGGCGAATGAAAAACTGTTTTTT
.	TRBJ2-1	.	TRBV14	CASSQDFGHLTTSNEQFF	TGTGCCAGCAGCCAAGATTTCGGACACCTAACTACCTCCAATGAGCAGTTCTTC
TRBD2	TRBJ2-7	.	TRBV20-1	CSASISAGGFGEQYF	TGCAGTGCTAGTATTTCGGCGGGGGGGTTCGGCGAGCAGTACTTC
.	TRBJ2-7	.	TRBV4-1	CASSQGDGEQYF	TGCGCCAGCAGCCAAGGCGACGGGGAGCAGTACTTC
TRBD1	TRBJ1-2	once	TRBV29-1	CSVPSRQGTNYGYTF	TGCAGCGTGCCGTCCCGACAGGGTACTAACTATGGCTACACCTTC
TRBD1	TRBJ2-1	.	TRBV27	CASSLYRGTYNEQFF	TGTGCCAGCAGTTTATACAGGGGAACCTACAATGAGCAGTTCTTC
.	TRBJ1-5	.	TRBV6-4	CASSGHYSNQPQHF	TGTGCCAGCAGTGGGCACTATAGCAATCAGCCCCAGCATTTT
.	TRBJ2-3	.	TRBV7-2	CASSSRWADTQYF	TGTGCCAGCAGCTCTCGTTGGGCGGATACGCAGTATTTT
.	TRBJ1-3	.	TRBV11-2	CASSLEWVRANTIYF	TGTGCCAGCAGCTTAGAATGGGTGAGGGCCAACACCATATATTTT
.	TRBJ1-5	.	TRBV19	CASSIAGPEKYSNQPQHF	TGTGCCAGTAGTATTGCAGGGCCGGAAAAGTATAGCAATCAGCCCCAGCATTTT
TRBD2	TRBJ2-5	.	TRBV3-1/TRBV3-2	CASSPLGTSGQETQYF	TGTGCCAGCAGCCCATTGGGGACTAGCGGCCAAGAGACCCAGTACTTC
TRBD1	TRBJ1-3	.	TRBV12-3/TRBV12-4	CASRRQGGNTIYF	TGTGCCAGCAGGAGACAGGGAGGAAACACCATATATTTT
TRBD1	TRBJ2-7	.	TRBV19	CASSLQGADEQYF	TGTGCCAGTAGCCTTCAGGGGGCCGACGAGCAGTACTTC
.	TRBJ1-5	few	TRBV4-1	CASSQGEDLQPQHF	TGCGCCAGCAGCCAAGGAGAAGATTTGCAGCCCCAGCATTTT
.	TRBJ1-6	once	TRBV6-5	CASSRRFNSPLHF	TGTGCCAGCAGCCGCAGGTTTAATTCACCCCTCCACTTT
TRBD2	TRBJ2-1	.	TRBV9	CASSPGGGFDEQFF	TGTGCCAGCAGCCCAGGCGGGGGGTTCGATGAGCAGTTCTTC
.	TRBJ1-2	few	TRBV11-2	CASSFSLEDGYTF	TGTGCCAGCAGCTTCAGTTTGGAGGATGGCTACACCTTC
.	TRBJ1-3	.	TRBV6-5	CASSYSLSGNTIYF	TGTGCCAGCAGTTACTCTCTCTCTGGAAACACCATATATTTT
TRBD1	TRBJ1-6	once	TRBV5-4	CASSLAGDRNSPLHF	TGTGCCAGCAGCTTGGCGGGGGACAGAAATTCACCCCTCCACTTT
TRBD1	TRBJ1-2	.	TRBV2	CASRGTGFPQRGYTF	TGTGCCAGCCGCGGGACAGGGTTTCCGCAGAGAGGCTACACCTTC
.	TRBJ1-1	.	TRBV3-1/TRBV3-2	CASSRDRGGTEAFF	TGTGCCAGCAGCCGCGATCGGGGGGGGACTGAAGCTTTCTTT
.	TRBJ2-3	.	TRBV27	CASSLIFGGRDTQYF	TGTGCCAGCAGTTTAATCTTTGGGGGCCGGGATACGCAGTATTTT
.	TRBJ1-2	.	TRBV7-6	CASSLLIADNYGYTF	TGTGCCAGCAGCTTATTGATAGCAGATAACTATGGCTACACCTTC
TRBD1	TRBJ1-1	.	TRBV27	CASSNTGGNGAFF	TGTGCCAGCAGTAACACAGGGGGCAACGGAGCTTTCTTT
TRBD1	TRBJ2-2	.	TRBV13	CASSLRTGGSPRVTGELFF	TGTGCCAGCAGCTTAAGGACAGGGGGAAGCCCTCGAGTGACCGGGGAGCTGTTTTTT
.	TRBJ1-1	.	TRBV9	CASSPSGAEAFF	TGTGCCAGCAGCCCGAGCGGAGCCGAAGCTTTCTTT
.	TRBJ1-2	.	TRBV3-1/TRBV3-2	CASSQQGYGYTF	TGTGCCAGCAGCCAACAGGGCTATGGCTACACCTTC
.	TRBJ1-2	once	TRBV19	CASSILAGENGYTF	TGTGCCAGTAGTATCCTCGCAGGGGAAAATGGCTACACCTTC
.	TRBJ2-7	.	TRBV7-2	CASSSIFYEQYF	TGTGCCAGCAGCTCAATTTTCTACGAGCAGTACTTC
TRBD1	TRBJ1-3	.	TRBV5-6	CASSLAGDRAGNTIYF	TGTGCCAGCAGCTTGGCCGGGGACAGGGCTGGAAACACCATATATTTT
.	TRBJ1-1	.	TRBV19	CASRSGVPLLKSEAFF	TGTGCCAGTAGATCAGGGGTCCCCCTTTTAAAAAGTGAAGCTTTCTTT
.	TRBJ2-5	.	TRBV6-5	CASSYAGSMGTQYF	TGTGCCAGCAGTTACGCGGGGAGTATGGGGACCCAGTACTTC
.	TRBJ1-2	.	TRBV18	CASSPLTGTSGYTF	TGTGCCAGCTCACCATTGACAGGCACGTCTGGCTACACCTTC
.	TRBJ1-3	.	TRBV4-1	CASSQEPTGFGNTIYF	TGCGCCAGCAGCCAGGAACCAACAGGATTTGGAAACACCATATATTTT
TRBD2	TRBJ2-7	.	TRBV12-3/TRBV12-4	CASSPDGRGPYF	TGTGCCAGCAGTCCAGATGGGAGGGGTCCGTACTTC
.	TRBJ1-5	.	TRBV7-8	CASSSPDQPQHF	TGTGCCAGCAGCTCCCCGGATCAGCCCCAGCATTTT
TRBD2	TRBJ2-5	.	TRBV10-3	CAISPGTSGTKETQYF	TGTGCCATCAGCCCCGGGACTAGCGGGACCAAAGAGACCCAGTACTTC
TRBD2	TRBJ2-1	.	TRBV27	CASSLLASGGSYNEQFF	TGTGCCAGCAGTTTATTAGCTAGCGGGGGGTCATACAATGAGCAGTTCTTC
TRBD2	TRBJ2-2	.	TRBV5-1	CASSFLAGTGELFF	TGCGCCAGCAGCTTTCTAGCGGGGACCGGGGAGCTGTTTTTT
TRBD2	TRBJ2-7	.	TRBV7-8	CASSLGLAGTSYEQYF	TGTGCCAGCAGCCTGGGACTAGCGGGGACCTCCTACGAGCAGTACTTC